Following are 19 T cell receptor beta chains from one sample sequenced in a study of PD-L1 blockade in urothelial cancer. The table came from immunoSEQ multiplex PCR; TCRdb's copy has only in-frame clones and leaves some out. The sample comprises some 110,000 clones, about 91% of which are singletons, and approximately 3.8% rests with the top ten. Time point given: peripheral blood 6 weeks after treatment start. Sequencing used PBMCs, obtained around atezolizumab (anti-PD-L1) treatment. These receptors were taken from a man in his sixties with urothelial cancer.

CDR3 in amino acids: CASSLGGQSTDTQYF. The CDR3, as DNA: TGCGCCAGCAGCTTGGGGGGACAGAGCACAGATACGCAGTATTTT. The chain uses TRBV5-1 and TRBJ2-3; 7 positions agree with TRBD1. The CDR3 covers 15 residues. J was trimmed by 0 bases and V by 0 bases; bases with no gene match: 1. Germline V gene sequence: CDR1 SGHRS, CDR2 YFSETQ.

The chain has TRBV28 and TRBJ1-4; D uncertain. This CDR3 comprises 15 residues. CDR1 is MDHEN, CDR2 SYDVKM, per germline. Trimming stripped 5 bases from V and 1 base from J, with 11 bases between. The CDR3 coding sequence is TGTGCCAGCAGTCAACGGCGGGTAACTAATGAAAAACTGTTTTTT. Translation: CASSQRRVTNEKLFF.

The chain couples TRBV30 to TRBJ1-1; TRBD1 might be the D (5 bases). The CDR3 has 15 amino acids. V lost 2 bases, J lost 1 base, and 14 bases lay in between. In germline, CDR1 is GTSNPN, CDR2 SVGIG (reference sequence). CDR3 DNA: TGTGCCTGGAGTTCCCGGGGGATGGGGAACACTGAAGCTTTCTTT. It specifies CAWSSRGMGNTEAFF.

The genes are TRBV29-1 and TRBJ1-1, with D tentatively TRBD1 (6 bases). The CDR3 extends over 14 amino acids. V shed 7 bases and J shed 1 base, with 16 bases lying between them. CDR1 and CDR2 (germline): SQVTM, ANQGSEA. The CDR3 region has the DNA TGCAGCGAGGGGACACCCGGTGGGAACACTGAAGCTTTCTTT. Protein sequence: CSEGTPGGNTEAFF.

This sequence joins TRBV4-2 and TRBJ2-3, with TRBD2 identical over 7 bases. The CDR3 is made up of 14 amino acids. Germline V gives CDR1 LGHNA, CDR2 YNFKEQ. The V gene end was trimmed by 5 bases and the J gene end by 1 base; junction bases not matched to a gene: 3. The CDR3 coding sequence is TGTGCCAGCAGCTTAAGCGGGGGCACAGATACGCAGTATTTT. As protein: CASSLSGGTDTQYF.

In this sample, this clone turned up a few times. The V gene is TRBV5-1, the J gene TRBJ2-7, with D tentatively TRBD1 (5 bases). Germline V CDR1 and CDR2: SGHRS, YFSETQ. V shed 3 bases and J shed 2 bases, with 12 bases lying between them. The CDR3 extends over 14 amino acids. The CDR3 region is CASSWADSTYEQYF. The CDR3 DNA reads TGCGCCAGCAGCTGGGCAGACAGCACCTACGAGCAGTACTTC.

The CDR3 is CASRSWGGVGTEAFF. As DNA, the CDR3 is TGTGCCAGCAGGTCCTGGGGGGGAGTGGGAACTGAAGCTTTCTTT. J is TRBJ1-1 and V is TRBV28; TRBD1 might be the D (5 bases). Germline V CDR1 and CDR2: MDHEN, SYDVKM. This CDR3 contains 15 residues. V lost 6 bases and J lost 5, with 19 bases in between. The complete variable domain, with remaining parts taken from reference TRBV28 and TRBJ1-1, reads DVKVTQSSRYLVKRTGEKVFLECVQDMDHENMFWYRQDPGLGLRLIYFSYDVKMKEKGDIPEGYSVSREKKERFSLILESASTNQTSMYLCASRSWGGVGTEAFFGQGTRLTVV.

This chain connects TRBV27 to TRBJ1-2; 10 bases line up with TRBD1. The trim removed 6 bases at V and 4 bases at J, leaving 11 bases unmatched. CDR1 MNHEY and CDR2 SMNVEV come from the germline V gene (reference sequence). The CDR3 runs 16 residues. The CDR3 sequence is CASRTGQGRSGYGYTF. CDR3 nucleotides: TGTGCCAGCAGAACGGGACAGGGGCGCTCCGGCTATGGCTACACCTTC.

This rearrangement joins TRBV4-3 to TRBJ2-3; 7 bases line up with TRBD1. The CDR3 is 15 amino acids. CDR1 is LGHNA and CDR2 is YSLEER in the germline V gene. V lost 4 bases and J lost 6; bases outside the gene matches: 10. CDR3 nucleotides: TGCGCCAGCAGCCCGGGACAGACGTTCTTTGATACGCAGTATTTT. Amino acids: CASSPGQTFFDTQYF.

The chain links TRBV27 to TRBJ2-7; possibly TRBD1 for D (6 bases). This CDR3 is built from 13 residues. V lost 6 bases, J lost 2 bases, and 11 bases lay in between. Germline CDR1 MNHEY, CDR2 SMNVEV (reference sequence). Here the CDR3 DNA reads TGTGCCAGCAGCCCGGACAGAACCTACGAGCAGTACTTC. Amino acids: CASSPDRTYEQYF.

The rearrangement joins TRBV6-1 to TRBJ1-4, with TRBD1 matching over 7 bases. V dropped 2 bases and J dropped 8; count of bases not matched to a gene: 8. The CDR3 runs to 15 residues. CDR1 is MNHNS, CDR2 SASEGT, per germline. CDR3 nucleotide sequence: TGTGCCAGCAGTGAAATCGACAGGGTCTCGGAAAAACTGTTTTTT. Amino acid sequence: CASSEIDRVSEKLFF.

The chain uses TRBV29-1 and TRBJ1-2; D is unclear. The germline CDR1 and CDR2 sequences are SQVTM and ANQGSEA. The CDR3 is 12 amino acids. Trimming shortened V by 7 bases and J by 0 bases, and 9 bases separated the two germline ends. The CDR3 is CSALTTNYGYTF. In DNA, the CDR3 is TGCAGCGCCCTGACAACTAACTATGGCTACACCTTC.

The chain is built from TRBV5-1 and TRBJ2-3, with 7 bases aligning to TRBD1. The CDR3 length is 15 residues. Looked up from germline, CDR1 is SGHRS and CDR2 is YFSETQ. With 4 bases clipped from V and 2 bases from J, the junction kept 7 bases outside the gene matches. The chain's CDR3 is CASSKDRPNTDTQYF. CDR3 nucleotide sequence: TGCGCCAGCAGCAAGGACAGGCCGAACACAGATACGCAGTATTTT.

CDR3 nucleotides: TGTGCCTGGAGTGTACCAGGAGGCTATGAGCAGTACTTC. It encodes CAWSVPGGYEQYF. The chain combines TRBV30 with TRBJ2-7, with D perhaps matching TRBD2 (5 bases). The length of the CDR3 is 13 residues. Germline CDR1 and CDR2: GTSNPN and SVGIG (reference sequence). V was shortened by 0 bases and J by 7 bases, with 13 bases between the two germline ends.

The chain is built from TRBV7-2 and TRBJ2-3, with D possibly being TRBD2 (7 bases). CDR3 length: 17 amino acids. V lost 5 bases to trimming and J lost 0 bases, with 18 bases between them. The germline V gene encodes CDR1 SGHTA and CDR2 FQGNSA. The DNA of the CDR3 is TGTGCCAGCAGCCCCCGGTGGGGGGGGCCTAGCACAGATACGCAGTATTTT. Its protein is CASSPRWGGPSTDTQYF.

The genes are TRBV30 and TRBJ1-5; D is undetermined. CDR3 size: 13 residues. Germline CDR1 and CDR2: GTSNPN and SVGIG (reference sequence). V lost 2 bases, J lost 1 base, and 6 bases lay in between. The CDR3: CAWSSQSNQPQHF. The CDR3, as DNA: TGTGCCTGGAGTTCACAGAGCAATCAGCCCCAGCATTTT.

Here the CDR3 DNA reads TGTGCCAGCAGTCCGAGCGGGAGCGGCCGAAATGAGCAGTTCTTC. Residues: CASSPSGSGRNEQFF. The chain is built from TRBV28 and TRBJ2-1; 8 nucleotides line up with TRBD2. Unmatched junction bases numbered 10, after V lost 5 bases and J lost 7 bases. The CDR3 consists of 15 residues. The V gene's germline CDR1 is MDHEN and CDR2 SYDVKM.

This clone was picked up one time. The chain uses TRBV15 and TRBJ2-5; D is perhaps TRBD1 (5 bases). CDR3 length: 16 residues. Germline CDR1 is LNHNV and CDR2 is YYDKDF (reference sequence). The V gene lost 1 base and the J gene lost 4 bases, with 16 bases spanning the gap. The CDR3 bases are TGTGCCACCAGCAGAGGGTTTGCAGGGTCGGGAGAGACCCAGTACTTC. It codes for CATSRGFAGSGETQYF.

This CDR3 reads CASSLKGTSGGASNTQYF. The CDR3 nucleotides read TGTGCCAGCAGCTTAAAGGGGACTAGCGGGGGGGCTTCAAATACGCAGTATTTT. This sequence joins TRBV7-3 and TRBJ2-3, with TRBD2 matching over 16 bases. V was clipped by 1 base and J by 7 bases; unmatched bases: 8. The germline V gene has CDR1 SGHTA and CDR2 FQGTGA. This CDR3 is 18 amino acids long.